This T cell receptor (beta chain) was recovered during a study of blood T cell repertoires in COVID-19. About the study: Nucleic acid was either cDNA or gDNA, and it came from T cells, B-cell-depleted T cells, or PBMCs.

Authors' analysis steps: Amplification from reference gene primers served as the basis for estimated nucleated cell counts. Profiled with immunoSEQ multiplex PCR; TCRdb holds only in-frame clones, not every one. V, J and clone size derive from that table, while D and trimming were established from the DNA sequence. The table shows roughly 250,000 clones, with 84% occurring only once. The germline gives CDR1 LNHNV, CDR2 YYDKDF (reference sequence). With V trimmed by 2 bases and J by 10 bases, 4 bases remained unmatched. CDR3 length: 13 residues. The receptor was derived from a man aged 50 to 60 with acute or convalescent COVID-19. The chain employs TRBV15 and TRBJ2-1, with TRBD2 matching over 8 bases. The specimen was peripheral blood. CDR3 in DNA: TGTGCCACCAGCAGACTACTAGCGGACGAGCAGTTCTTC. It specifies CATSRLLADEQFF. Variable domain in full (rest from reference TRBV15 and TRBJ2-1): DAMVIQNPRYQVTQFGKPVTLSCSQTLNHNVMYWYQQKSSQAPKLLFHYYDKDFNNEADTPDNFQSRRPNTSFCFLDIRSPGLGDTAMYLCATSRLLADEQFFGPGTRLTVL.